This is a list of T cell receptor beta chains from one sample in a study of blood T cell repertoires in COVID-19. Here immunoSEQ multiplex PCR was the method, and the copy in TCRdb shows in-frame clones only, minus some. The top ten clones hold less than 3.5% of a sample with 200,000 to 250,000 clones, 70% to 90% of them seen once. The sample comprised peripheral blood. The receptors were gathered from a man aged 30 to 45 with COVID-19, enrolled during active disease. CDR3s include the opening cysteine and the closing phenylalanine or tryptophan. The D gene is left open where the match is weak. Rows may omit the clone size; those that give it use once, few, many or a size class.

J: TRBJ2-7
V: TRBV19
size: NA
D: TRBD2
CDR3: CASRSSGRGREQYF
DNA: TGTGCCAGCCGTTCGAGCGGGAGAGGACGCGAGCAGTACTTC

J: TRBJ2-7
V: TRBV27
size: NA
D: TRBD1
CDR3: CASSLSSVTGLGEQYF
DNA: TGTGCCAGCAGTTTATCCTCCGTGACAGGGCTGGGCGAGCAGTACTTC

J: TRBJ2-1
V: TRBV30
size: NA
D: NA
CDR3: CAWSGANEQFF
DNA: TGTGCCTGGAGTGGGGCTAATGAGCAGTTCTTC

J: TRBJ1-1
V: TRBV15
size: NA
D: TRBD1
CDR3: CATSNTGVAFF
DNA: TGTGCCACCAGCAATACAGGGGTGGCTTTCTTT

J: TRBJ2-3
V: TRBV6-5
size: once
D: TRBD1
CDR3: CASRRQGARTDTQYF
DNA: TGTGCCAGCAGAAGACAGGGGGCAAGGACAGATACGCAGTATTTT

J: TRBJ1-1
V: TRBV27
size: NA
D: NA
CDR3: CASSLAGVNTEAFF
DNA: TGTGCCAGCAGTTTAGCAGGCGTGAACACTGAAGCTTTCTTT

J: TRBJ2-5
V: TRBV30
size: once
D: TRBD1
CDR3: CAWSPSRQGLGKETQYF
DNA: TGTGCCTGGAGTCCGTCGCGACAGGGGCTAGGGAAAGAGACCCAGTACTTC

J: TRBJ1-2
V: TRBV24-1
size: NA
D: NA
CDR3: CATSDADTGLPYGYTF
DNA: TGTGCCACCAGTGATGCCGACACAGGGTTACCCTATGGCTACACCTTC

J: TRBJ1-5
V: TRBV18
size: NA
D: TRBD1
CDR3: CASSVTGQGGQPQHF
DNA: TGTGCCAGCTCAGTTACGGGACAGGGTGGACAGCCCCAGCATTTT

J: TRBJ2-1
V: TRBV5-1
size: NA
D: NA
CDR3: CASSLMSRGAYNEQFF
DNA: TGCGCCAGCAGCTTGATGTCAAGAGGAGCCTACAATGAGCAGTTCTTC

J: TRBJ2-1
V: TRBV2
size: NA
D: TRBD2
CDR3: CASSPIAGGLNEQFF
DNA: TGTGCCAGCAGTCCTATAGCGGGGGGGCTTAATGAGCAGTTCTTC

J: TRBJ2-5
V: TRBV18
size: NA
D: TRBD2
CDR3: CASKRAGPQETQYF
DNA: TGTGCCAGCAAAAGAGCGGGGCCCCAAGAGACCCAGTACTTC

J: TRBJ1-5
V: TRBV10-3
size: NA
D: TRBD1
CDR3: CAISESPLSGQGQPQHF
DNA: TGTGCCATCAGTGAGTCGCCTTTGAGCGGACAGGGACAGCCCCAGCATTTT

J: TRBJ1-5
V: TRBV6-5
size: NA
D: NA
CDR3: CASSYRQAQNQPQHF
DNA: TGTGCCAGCAGTTACCGACAGGCGCAGAATCAGCCCCAGCATTTT

J: TRBJ1-1
V: TRBV27
size: NA
D: NA
CDR3: CASSLRRGRGLSGTTEAFF
DNA: TGTGCCAGCAGTTTGAGGAGGGGCCGGGGACTGTCGGGGACCACTGAAGCTTTCTTT

J: TRBJ2-7
V: TRBV5-1
size: NA
D: NA
CDR3: CASRRMGGAYEQYF
DNA: TGCGCCAGCCGCCGAATGGGGGGAGCCTACGAGCAGTACTTC

J: TRBJ2-1
V: TRBV5-1
size: NA
D: TRBD1
CDR3: CASSLGDRHNEQFF
DNA: TGCGCCAGCAGCTTGGGGGACAGACACAATGAGCAGTTCTTC

J: TRBJ2-1
V: TRBV28
size: NA
D: TRBD1
CDR3: CASSSRDRGTNEQFF
DNA: TGTGCCAGCAGTTCGCGGGACAGGGGTACGAATGAGCAGTTCTTC

J: TRBJ2-1
V: TRBV5-1
size: NA
D: NA
CDR3: CASSLGQGGNEQFF
DNA: TGCGCCAGCAGCTTGGGGCAGGGGGGCAATGAGCAGTTCTTC

J: TRBJ1-2
V: TRBV29-1
size: NA
D: TRBD1
CDR3: CTALEGQGANYGYTF
DNA: TGCACAGCGTTGGAGGGACAGGGGGCAAACTATGGCTACACCTTC

J: TRBJ2-1
V: TRBV7-2
size: NA
D: TRBD2
CDR3: CASSLEWVAGTSYNEQFF
DNA: TGTGCCAGCAGCTTAGAGTGGGTAGCGGGAACGTCCTACAATGAGCAGTTCTTC

J: TRBJ2-7
V: TRBV28
size: NA
D: TRBD1
CDR3: CASSPGQEVSYEQYF
DNA: TGTGCCAGCAGTCCTGGACAGGAGGTCTCCTACGAGCAGTACTTC

J: TRBJ2-1
V: TRBV9
size: NA
D: NA
CDR3: CASSPHLVQGSYNEQFF
DNA: TGTGCCAGCAGCCCACACCTTGTTCAGGGGTCCTACAATGAGCAGTTCTTC

J: TRBJ1-1
V: TRBV5-4
size: NA
D: NA
CDR3: CASSSGEQGEAFF
DNA: TGTGCCAGCAGCTCCGGCGAGCAGGGAGAAGCTTTCTTT

J: TRBJ2-3
V: TRBV24-1
size: NA
D: NA
CDR3: CATQSAGTDTQYF
DNA: TGTGCCACCCAGTCCGCGGGCACAGATACGCAGTATTTT

J: TRBJ1-1
V: TRBV6-6
size: NA
D: TRBD1
CDR3: CASRLRTGPTEAFF
DNA: TGTGCCAGCAGACTACGGACAGGGCCCACTGAAGCTTTCTTT

J: TRBJ2-3
V: TRBV7-3
size: few
D: TRBD2
CDR3: CASSRSGGAGDTQYF
DNA: TGTGCCAGCAGCCGTAGCGGGGGGGCCGGAGATACGCAGTATTTT

J: TRBJ1-2
V: TRBV2
size: NA
D: TRBD1
CDR3: CASSLGQGNYGYTF
DNA: TGTGCCAGCAGTTTGGGACAGGGAAACTATGGCTACACCTTC

J: TRBJ2-7
V: TRBV7-9
size: NA
D: TRBD1
CDR3: CASSFGQGPYEQYF
DNA: TGTGCCAGCAGCTTCGGACAGGGCCCTTACGAGCAGTACTTC

J: TRBJ2-1
V: TRBV7-3
size: once
D: TRBD1
CDR3: CASSSPGQGYNEQFF
DNA: TGTGCCAGCAGCTCACCGGGACAGGGTTACAATGAGCAGTTCTTC

J: TRBJ1-2
V: TRBV11-3
size: NA
D: TRBD1
CDR3: CASSRTGADYGYTF
DNA: TGTGCCAGCAGCAGAACAGGGGCGGACTATGGCTACACCTTC

J: TRBJ1-5
V: TRBV2
size: NA
D: TRBD1
CDR3: CASKRTGGGNQPQHF
DNA: TGTGCCAGCAAAAGGACAGGGGGCGGCAATCAGCCCCAGCATTTT

J: TRBJ2-3
V: TRBV29-1
size: NA
D: TRBD1
CDR3: CSVEGQGPTDTQYF
DNA: TGCAGCGTTGAAGGACAGGGCCCCACAGATACGCAGTATTTT

J: TRBJ2-3
V: TRBV6-2/TRBV6-3
size: NA
D: NA
CDR3: CASSPRWASSTDTQYF
DNA: TGTGCCAGCAGCCCTAGGTGGGCTTCTAGCACAGATACGCAGTATTTT

J: TRBJ2-1
V: TRBV9
size: NA
D: NA
CDR3: CASSAGLRPYNEQFF
DNA: TGTGCCAGCAGCGCCGGACTGCGCCCCTACAATGAGCAGTTCTTC

J: TRBJ2-7
V: TRBV6-1
size: NA
D: TRBD2
CDR3: CASSEAPMTSGYEQYF
DNA: TGTGCCAGCAGTGAAGCGCCGATGACTAGCGGATACGAGCAGTACTTC

J: TRBJ1-3
V: TRBV6-2/TRBV6-3
size: few
D: NA
CDR3: CASSTTRRGNTIYF
DNA: TGTGCCAGCAGTACCACCCGGAGGGGAAACACCATATATTTT

J: TRBJ1-2
V: TRBV28
size: NA
D: TRBD1
CDR3: CASSSDPTGDGYGYTF
DNA: TGTGCCAGCAGTTCAGACCCCACAGGGGACGGCTATGGCTACACCTTC

J: TRBJ1-2
V: TRBV6-5
size: NA
D: TRBD1
CDR3: CASSDGTGAYGYTF
DNA: TGTGCCAGCAGCGACGGGACAGGCGCCTATGGCTACACCTTC

J: TRBJ1-2
V: TRBV11-2
size: once
D: NA
CDR3: CASSLDAQVNYGYTF
DNA: TGTGCCAGCAGCTTAGATGCACAGGTTAACTATGGCTACACCTTC

J: TRBJ2-1
V: TRBV7-3
size: NA
D: NA
CDR3: CASSAGVAVYNEQFF
DNA: TGTGCCAGCAGCGCCGGGGTAGCGGTATACAATGAGCAGTTCTTC